This T cell receptor (beta chain) was recovered during a study of T cell responses to AZD1222 COVID-19 vaccine. Only in-frame clones appear in the TCRdb table, and some are missing; sequencing was by immunoSEQ multiplex PCR. The sample has roughly 150,000 clones; about 90% are singletons. Study results and caveats: Within unmutated variant regions lay the reported targets of nearly half of spike-specific TCRs. Repertoires in all cases were sampled only once the peak T cell response had passed. Baseline serostatus was positive in only a handful of AZD1222 recipients.

About this clone itself: Its target is unknown.

Looked up from germline, CDR1 is LGHNA and CDR2 is YNFKEQ. Trimming stripped 5 bases from V and 6 bases from J, with 17 bases between. The CDR3 runs 14 residues. The chain uses TRBV4-2 and TRBJ2-7, with D perhaps given as TRBD1 or TRBD2 (5 bases each). The receptor's source is an adult who received the AZD1222 COVID-19 vaccine. The specimen was peripheral blood, collected 28 days after the second AZD1222 dose. The CDR3 bases are TGTGCCAGCAGCTCCGGGACGGGGTCGAGCGAGCAGTACTTC. Its protein is CASSSGTGSSEQYF.